Included here is one TCR beta chain sequence, with context. Its specificity is unknown. This CDR3 has 15 residues. CDR1 is LNHDA and CDR2 is SQIVND in the germline V gene (reference sequence). The V segment lost 3 bases and the J segment 9 bases; nucleotides outside the gene matches: 8. This sample is drawn from a study of cytomegalovirus exposure and HLA in healthy donors. Broader study findings: Usually a TCR sequence was rare, but some public TCRs were found in many donors. The classifier reportedly diagnosed cytomegalovirus status with high sensitivity and specificity. It was 150 to 200 TCR beta chains that were listed as cytomegalovirus-associated.

Using immunoSEQ multiplex PCR, the repertoire was profiled, and TCRdb retains in-frame clones only, with some absent. The data contain approximately 170,000 clones, 84% of them singletons. The TCR sequence derives from a man in his thirties or forties in good health and CMV-seropositive. The sample consisted of PBMCs. The chain couples TRBV19 to TRBJ2-1; 10 nucleotides align to TRBD2. This chain's CDR3 is CASSMVPSGRTEQFF. The CDR3 DNA is TGTGCCAGTAGTATGGTTCCTAGCGGGAGAACTGAGCAGTTCTTC.